The source of this T cell receptor beta chain is a study of T cells after yellow fever vaccination. Germline lookup yields CDR1 LNHDA and CDR2 SQIVND (reference sequence). V was clipped by 1 base and J by 6 bases; unmatched bases: 8. The length of the CDR3 is 15 residues. MiXCR, applied by TCRdb to the 5' RACE reads, yields one record per CDR3 protein. The top ten clones hold approximately 3.4% of a sample with about 340,000 distinct CDR3 sequences, around 13% of them seen once. This specimen was CD4+ T cells sorted from PBMCs, taken 15 days after the yellow fever booster vaccination. The sequence came from a man between 18 and 29 years old who received the YFV17D yellow fever vaccine. The chain combines TRBV19 with TRBJ1-1; 7 nucleotides align to TRBD1. CDR3 sequence (DNA): TGTGCCAGTAGTATAGGAGGGGGCCTCGCCGCTGAAGCTTTCTTT. Amino acid sequence: CASSIGGGLAAEAFF.